The 3 T cell receptor beta chains presented below share a single source sample, sequenced in a study of technical replicates of blood from several donors. The assay was immunoSEQ multiplex PCR, and TCRdb's table has in-frame clones only and misses some. This table has approximately 81,000 clones, roughly 95% appearing once. The specimen sequenced was T cells isolated from PBMCs. The receptors stem from a human donor in good health.

The chain employs TRBV7-2 and TRBJ1-1; D call uncertain. The germline V gene encodes CDR1 SGHTA and CDR2 FQGNSA. The CDR3 is made up of 15 amino acids. V was trimmed by 0 bases and J by 1 base, leaving 9 bases between them. CDR3 sequence (DNA): TGTGCCAGCAGCTTAGCGTACCCGGGGAACACTGAAGCTTTCTTT. It is translated as CASSLAYPGNTEAFF. The variable domain in full, with the rest retrieved from reference TRBV7-2 and TRBJ1-1, is GAGVSQSPSNKVTEKGKDVELRCDPISGHTALYWYRQSLGQGLEFLIYFQGNSAPDKSGLPSDRFSAERTGGSVSTLTIQRTQQEDSAVYLCASSLAYPGNTEAFFGQGTRLTVV.

This rearrangement joins TRBV5-4 to TRBJ2-1; TRBD1 might be the D (6 bases). V gave up 4 bases and J gave up 13 bases, with 24 bases separating them. Germline CDR1 and CDR2: SGHNT and YYREEE (reference sequence). The CDR3 covers 15 residues. CDR3 DNA sequence: TGTGCCAGCAGCGTGGGAACCGAGGGACAACGAGGCCAGTTCTTC. Amino acid sequence: CASSVGTEGQRGQFF.

The genes are TRBV25-1 and TRBJ2-2, with 8 positions matching TRBD1. The germline gives CDR1 MGHDK, CDR2 SYGVNS. V lost 5 bases, J lost 3 bases, and 5 bases stayed unmatched. There are 15 residues in the CDR3. CDR3 sequence (DNA): TGTGCCAGCAGTAAACCGGGACAGGACACCGGGGAGCTGTTTTTT. Protein: CASSKPGQDTGELFF.